The 26 T cell receptor beta chains below all came from one sample that was sequenced in a study of CD4+ T cells in melanoma. Sequenced by immunoSEQ multiplex PCR; TCRdb stores in-frame clones only, minus some. Of some 150,000 clones in the sample, about nine tenths were seen once. The origin of the receptors is a human donor with melanoma.

This clone was observed a few times. V usage is TRBV7-9 and J usage is TRBJ2-5; the D gene is possibly TRBD2 (6 bases). This CDR3 is built from 15 residues. Trimming shortened V by 5 bases and J by 9 bases, and 22 bases separated the two germline ends. The germline V gene has CDR1 SEHNR and CDR2 FQNEAQ (reference sequence). For the CDR3, the DNA is TGTGCCAGCAGCCTTATCGAGACACGGTGGGGGGCCCAGTACTTC. Encoded protein: CASSLIETRWGAQYF. Full variable domain (missing parts from reference TRBV7-9 and TRBJ2-5): DTGVSQNPRHKITKRGQNVTFRCDPISEHNRLYWYRQTLGQGPEFLTYFQNEAQLEKSRLLSDRFSAERPKGSFSTLEIQRTEQGDSAMYLCASSLIETRWGAQYFGPGTRLLVL.

The chain has TRBV4-1 and TRBJ2-7, with D unclear. The V gene's germline CDR1 is MGHRA and CDR2 YSYEKL. This CDR3 is built from 15 residues. V lost 1 base to trimming and J lost 0 bases, with 10 bases between them. The CDR3 sequence is CASSQGPGSSYEQYF. The CDR3 DNA reads as TGCGCCAGCAGCCAAGGGCCCGGCAGCTCCTACGAGCAGTACTTC.

The chain combines TRBV2 with TRBJ1-4; TRBD1 matches at 9 bases. Germline CDR1 and CDR2: SNHLY and FYNNEI. This CDR3 is 13 amino acids long. V trimming: 2 bases; J trimming: 13 bases; junction bases outside the gene matches: 5. CDR3: CASSERGQGGLFF. CDR3 in DNA: TGTGCCAGCAGTGAAAGGGGACAGGGTGGACTGTTTTTT.

The gene calls are TRBV6-5 and TRBJ1-2; D remains unclear. V gave up 0 bases and J gave up 6 bases, with 8 bases separating them. Germline lookup yields CDR1 MNHEY and CDR2 SVGAGI. CDR3 length: 13 amino acids. CDR3 sequence (DNA): TGTGCCAGCAGTTACTCGACACGCAATGGCTACACCTTC. It encodes CASSYSTRNGYTF.

The chain links TRBV18 to TRBJ2-1, with 7 bases identical to TRBD2. Germline V gene sequence: CDR1 KGHSH, CDR2 LQKENI. The CDR3 is made up of 14 amino acids. V was clipped by 3 bases and J by 6 bases; unmatched bases: 5. DNA of the CDR3: TGTGCCAGCTCACCCTTCTCGGGGGGCAATGAGCAGTTCTTC. Protein sequence: CASSPFSGGNEQFF.

This clone showed up just once. The rearrangement links TRBV5-1 to TRBJ2-1, with TRBD2 as a possible D gene (5 bases). Germline assignment: CDR1 SGHRS and CDR2 YFSETQ. V lost 0 bases to trimming and J lost 3 bases, with 10 bases between them. CDR3 length equals 15 residues. Here the CDR3 DNA reads TGCGCCAGCAGCTTGGACGAGACTAACTACAATGAGCAGTTCTTC. Its translation is CASSLDETNYNEQFF.

The rearrangement uses TRBV4-1 and TRBJ2-4; TRBD1 aligns across 10 bases. CDR1 is MGHRA and CDR2 is YSYEKL in the germline V gene. Unmatched junction bases numbered 14, after V lost 4 bases and J lost 2 bases. The CDR3 is made up of 19 amino acids. The CDR3 DNA reads TGCGCCAGCAGCCCAGGCGGGGGGACAGGGGCTTTTTCCAAAAACATTCAGTACTTC. It is translated as CASSPGGGTGAFSKNIQYF.

V and J are TRBV6-1 and TRBJ1-1; 7 nucleotides agree with TRBD1. Germline assignment: CDR1 MNHNS and CDR2 SASEGT. V was clipped by 4 bases and J by 0 bases; unmatched bases: 5. This CDR3 has 15 amino acids. The CDR3 region has the DNA TGTGCCAGCAGTGCCAAGGGACAGCTGAACACTGAAGCTTTCTTT. Amino acid sequence: CASSAKGQLNTEAFF.

This CDR3 reads CASSGGVAYGYTF. The CDR3 DNA follows: TGTGCCAGCAGCGGAGGCGTCGCCTATGGCTACACCTTC. This chain uses TRBV9 with TRBJ1-2; D is undetermined. Trimming cost V 3 bases and J 4 bases, with 10 bases left between them. Germline V gene sequence: CDR1 SGDLS, CDR2 YYNGEE. The CDR3 totals 13 residues. The whole variable domain, remainder taken from reference TRBV9 and TRBJ1-2, is DSGVTQTPKHLITATGQRVTLRCSPRSGDLSVYWYQQSLDQGLQFLIQYYNGEERAKGNILERFSAQQFPDLHSELNLSSLELGDSALYFCASSGGVAYGYTFGSGTRLTVV.

The genes are TRBV13 and TRBJ2-1, with 7 positions matching TRBD2. Unmatched junction bases numbered 5, after V lost 2 bases and J lost 4 bases. The CDR3 extends over 15 amino acids. CDR1 PRHDT and CDR2 FYEKMQ come from the germline V gene (reference sequence). This chain's CDR3 is CASSLLPGGYNEQFF. The CDR3 bases are TGTGCCAGCAGCTTACTTCCGGGGGGATACAATGAGCAGTTCTTC.

The chain carries TRBV11-1 and TRBJ1-6, with 10 bases identical to TRBD1. CDR1 SGHAT and CDR2 FQDESV come from the germline V gene (reference sequence). Trimming cost V 2 bases and J 10 bases; bases outside gene matches: 5. The CDR3 consists of 15 residues. The DNA of the CDR3 is TGTGCCAGCAGCTTAAGGGGACAGGGGATGTCACCCCTCCACTTT. It yields the protein CASSLRGQGMSPLHF.

The chain links TRBV29-1 to TRBJ1-1; D perhaps matches TRBD1 (6 bases). The germline V gene has CDR1 SQVTM and CDR2 ANQGSEA. With 7 bases removed from V and 2 bases from J, the gap between germline ends came to 14 bases. This CDR3 region has 13 residues. CDR3 in amino acids: CSAGQKVNTEAFF. The CDR3, as DNA: TGCAGCGCCGGACAGAAAGTAAACACTGAAGCTTTCTTT.

This clone is a singleton in its sample. The chain recombines TRBV6-1 with TRBJ2-7; D is unresolved. There are 13 residues in the CDR3. CDR1 is MNHNS and CDR2 is SASEGT in the germline V gene. V was shortened by 7 bases and J by 2 bases, with 12 bases between the two germline ends. CDR3 sequence (DNA): TGTGCCAGCACCCGAGACACTCCCTACGAGCAGTACTTC. This sequence encodes CASTRDTPYEQYF.

The chain employs TRBV5-1 and TRBJ1-6, with 9 bases identical to TRBD1. The CDR3 runs to 14 residues. The germline gives CDR1 SGHRS, CDR2 YFSETQ. V was pared by 0 bases and J by 8 bases, with 0 bases of the junction left unmatched. The DNA for the CDR3 is TGCGCCAGCAGCTTGGGGGACAGGGATTCACCCCTCCACTTT. This codes for CASSLGDRDSPLHF.

The CDR3 region has the DNA TGTGCCAGCAGTTACTCCCGGGACAATTCGCAGTACTTC. It yields the protein CASSYSRDNSQYF. This chain joins TRBV6-5 and TRBJ2-7; tentatively, D is TRBD1 (6 bases). The CDR3 contains 13 residues. V was trimmed by 0 bases and J by 9 bases, leaving 12 bases between them. Germline CDR1 is MNHEY and CDR2 is SVGAGI.

A word on this clone: Other DNA variants within this sample encode the same CDR3. This chain uses TRBV7-2 with TRBJ2-7, with D perhaps matching TRBD1 or TRBD2 (5 bases each). The V and J ends lost 1 base and 4 bases respectively, with 11 bases between them. Germline assignment: CDR1 SGHTA and CDR2 FQGNSA. This CDR3 contains 14 residues. CDR3 region: CASSLVSGGYEQYF. The DNA for the CDR3 is TGTGCCAGCAGCTTAGTTAGTGGGGGATACGAGCAGTACTTC. Complete variable domain (other parts from reference TRBV7-2 and TRBJ2-7): GAGVSQSPSNKVTEKGKDVELRCDPISGHTALYWYRQSLGQGLEFLIYFQGNSAPDKSGLPSDRFSAERTGGSVSTLTIQRTQQEDSAVYLCASSLVSGGYEQYFGPGTRLTVT.

V is TRBV10-3 and J is TRBJ2-3; the D is unclear. This CDR3 region has 13 residues. Trimming removed 4 bases from V and 1 base from J, with 6 bases in between. Germline V gives CDR1 ENHRY, CDR2 SYGVKD. The CDR3 sequence is CAISVSGTDTQYF. CDR3 nucleotides: TGTGCCATCAGTGTGTCAGGCACAGATACGCAGTATTTT.

The CDR3 DNA reads as TGCGCCAGCAGCTTCTCGGGGACTAGACAAGAGACCCAGTACTTC. Protein sequence: CASSFSGTRQETQYF. The J gene is TRBJ2-5, the V gene TRBV5-1; 8 bases match TRBD2. J gave up 2 bases and V 2 bases, and 5 bases lay outside the gene matches. In germline, CDR1 is SGHRS, CDR2 YFSETQ. This CDR3 region has 15 residues.

The chain has TRBV7-3 and TRBJ2-5; no clear D gene. The CDR3 sequence is 14 residues long. V lost 5 bases, J lost 5 bases, and 15 bases lay in between. Germline CDR1 is SGHTA and CDR2 is FQGTGA. CDR3 sequence (DNA): TGTGCCAGCAGCCCGGGCTCACCCGGGGAGACCCAGTACTTC. This translates into CASSPGSPGETQYF.

The rearrangement uses TRBV5-1 and TRBJ2-2; the D gene is possibly TRBD1 (6 bases). This CDR3 comprises 15 residues. The germline V and J ends were trimmed by 4 bases and 3 bases, with 13 bases remaining between them. The germline gives CDR1 SGHRS, CDR2 YFSETQ. CDR3 residues: CASSVQGVDTGELFF. DNA for the CDR3: TGCGCCAGCAGCGTACAGGGTGTGGACACCGGGGAGCTGTTTTTT. Combining the CDR3 with reference TRBV5-1 and TRBJ2-2 gives the whole variable domain KAGVTQTPRYLIKTRGQQVTLSCSPISGHRSVSWYQQTPGQGLQFLFEYFSETQRNKGNFPGRFSGRQFSNSRSEMNVSTLELGDSALYLCASSVQGVDTGELFFGEGSRLTVL.

CDR3 amino acids: CASTSQGTDTQYF. CDR3 nucleotide sequence: TGTGCCAGCACGTCCCAGGGAACAGATACGCAGTATTTT. V is TRBV2 and J is TRBJ2-3, with D possibly TRBD1 on 5 matching bases. The germline V and J ends were trimmed by 7 bases and 3 bases, with 11 bases remaining between them. There are 13 residues in the CDR3. Germline V CDR1 and CDR2: SNHLY, FYNNEI.

There are a few counts of this clone. CDR3 protein: CASSERLYRGSRAGANVLTF. CDR3 sequence (DNA): TGTGCCAGTAGTGAGAGGTTGTATAGGGGGAGCCGAGCTGGGGCCAACGTCCTGACTTTC. The chain recombines TRBV19 with TRBJ2-6; D possibly corresponds to TRBD1 (6 bases). The CDR3 runs 20 residues. Per the germline V gene, CDR1 is LNHDA and CDR2 is SQIVND (reference sequence). V was clipped by 5 bases and J by 2 bases, with 25 bases between them. Supplemented by reference TRBV19 and TRBJ2-6, the full variable domain reads DGGITQSPKYLFRKEGQNVTLSCEQNLNHDAMYWYRQDPGQGLRLIYYSQIVNDFQKGDIAEGYSVSREKKESFPLTVTSAQKNPTAFYLCASSERLYRGSRAGANVLTFGAGSRLTVL.

This chain joins TRBV6-4 and TRBJ2-1; D remains unclear. The germline CDR1 and CDR2 sequences are MRHNA and SNTAGT. The CDR3 covers 13 residues. V lost 6 bases to trimming and J lost 2 bases, with 8 bases between them. CDR3 bases: TGTGCCAGCAGCCTTCATCCCTACAATGAGCAGTTCTTC. Protein: CASSLHPYNEQFF.

This clone was seen just once. This chain joins TRBV5-1 and TRBJ2-7; D perhaps matches TRBD1 (5 bases). Between the trimmed V and J ends, which lost 2 bases and 4 bases, there was a span of 10 bases. Germline loops: CDR1 SGHRS, CDR2 YFSETQ. The CDR3 length is 13 residues. CDR3 residues: CASSFNAGYEQYF. Written as DNA, the CDR3 is TGCGCCAGCAGCTTTAACGCAGGGTACGAGCAGTACTTC.

This chain links TRBV25-1 with TRBJ1-1; D gene ambiguous. The germline V gene encodes CDR1 MGHDK and CDR2 SYGVNS. V lost 2 bases and J 3 bases, leaving 13 bases between the germline ends. This CDR3 has 15 residues. The CDR3 DNA reads TGTGCCAGCAGTGAACCAGGCTCCGGGGACACTGAAGCTTTCTTT. It specifies CASSEPGSGDTEAFF.

As regards this clone: The junction shows a germline mismatch at one end, possibly a read error. The chain joins TRBV5-6 to TRBJ2-1; 12 bases match TRBD1. This CDR3 is 15 amino acids long. Germline CDR1 is SGHDT and CDR2 is YYEEEE. The CDR3 region has the DNA TGTGCCAGCAGCTCCGGGACAGGGGGCTACTATGAGCAGTTCTTC. It is translated as CASSSGTGGYYEQFF.